The T cell receptor (beta chain) under discussion was sequenced for a study of blood T cell repertoires in COVID-19. In the authors' methods: Amplification of reference gene primers was used by the study to estimate nucleated cell counts. The data were produced by immunoSEQ multiplex PCR, yet TCRdb's version contains in-frame clones alone and is incomplete. The V and J calls and clone size come from that table; D and trimming were worked out from the DNA. The sample has 45,000 to 55,000 clones; approximately 84% are singletons. The TCR originated in a man aged 45-65 years with active COVID-19. The source material was peripheral blood.

The chain's CDR3 is CASSYSTGENYGYTF. CDR3 nucleotide sequence: TGTGCCAGCAGTTACTCCACCGGGGAAAACTATGGCTACACCTTC. V is TRBV6-2 or TRBV6-3 and J is TRBJ1-2; D gene unclear. The CDR3 contains 15 residues. Deletions cut 0 bases from V and 2 bases from J, with 10 bases between. The V gene's germline CDR1 is MNHEY and CDR2 SVGEGT.